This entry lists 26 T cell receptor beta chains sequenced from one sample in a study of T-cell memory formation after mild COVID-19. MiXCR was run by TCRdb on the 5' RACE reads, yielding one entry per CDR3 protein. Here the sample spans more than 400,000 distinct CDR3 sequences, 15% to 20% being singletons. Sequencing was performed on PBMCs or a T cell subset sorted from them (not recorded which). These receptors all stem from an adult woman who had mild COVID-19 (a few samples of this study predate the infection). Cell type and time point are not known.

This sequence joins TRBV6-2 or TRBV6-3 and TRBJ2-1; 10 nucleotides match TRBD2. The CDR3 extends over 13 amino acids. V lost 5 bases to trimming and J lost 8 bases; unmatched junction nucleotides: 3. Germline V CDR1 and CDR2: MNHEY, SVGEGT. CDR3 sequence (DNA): TGTGCCAGCAGTCCTAGCGGGAGCTATGAGCAGTTCTTC. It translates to CASSPSGSYEQFF.

The CDR3 DNA sequence: TGTGCCAGCAGCCCCAAGGGAGCGGGAGAGTCCGGGGAGCTGTTTTTT. It encodes CASSPKGAGESGELFF. J is TRBJ2-2 and V is TRBV9; 8 nucleotides agree with TRBD2. The J segment lost 6 bases and the V segment lost 4 bases, leaving 11 bases of the junction unmatched. CDR3 length equals 16 residues. In germline, CDR1 is SGDLS, CDR2 YYNGEE.

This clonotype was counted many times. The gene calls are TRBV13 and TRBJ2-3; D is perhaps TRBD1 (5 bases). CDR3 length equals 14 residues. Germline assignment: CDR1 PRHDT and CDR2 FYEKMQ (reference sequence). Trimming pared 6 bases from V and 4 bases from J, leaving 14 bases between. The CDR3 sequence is CASRPLSGSDTQYF. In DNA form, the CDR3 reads TGTGCCAGCAGGCCCCTTTCAGGGTCAGATACGCAGTATTTT.

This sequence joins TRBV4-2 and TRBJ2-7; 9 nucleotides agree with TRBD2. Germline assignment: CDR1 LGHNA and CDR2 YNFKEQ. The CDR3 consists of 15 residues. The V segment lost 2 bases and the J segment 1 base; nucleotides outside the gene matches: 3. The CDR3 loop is CASSQPSGTSYEQYF. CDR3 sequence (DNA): TGTGCCAGCAGCCAACCTAGCGGGACGTCCTACGAGCAGTACTTC.

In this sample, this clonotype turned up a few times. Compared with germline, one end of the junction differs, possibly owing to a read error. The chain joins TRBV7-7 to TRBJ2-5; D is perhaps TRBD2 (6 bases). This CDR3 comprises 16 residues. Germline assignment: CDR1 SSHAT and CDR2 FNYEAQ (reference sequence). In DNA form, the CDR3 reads TGTGCTAGCAACCGTCGGAGGAGGGGCGTGGGAGAGACCCAGTACTTC. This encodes CASNRRRRGVGETQYF.

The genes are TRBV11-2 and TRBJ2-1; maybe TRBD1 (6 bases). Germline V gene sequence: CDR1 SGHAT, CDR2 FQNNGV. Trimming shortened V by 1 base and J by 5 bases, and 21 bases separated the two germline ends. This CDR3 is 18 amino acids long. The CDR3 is CASSLVPRGPQGDNEQFF. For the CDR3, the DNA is TGTGCCAGCAGCTTAGTCCCCAGGGGTCCCCAGGGAGACAATGAGCAGTTCTTC.

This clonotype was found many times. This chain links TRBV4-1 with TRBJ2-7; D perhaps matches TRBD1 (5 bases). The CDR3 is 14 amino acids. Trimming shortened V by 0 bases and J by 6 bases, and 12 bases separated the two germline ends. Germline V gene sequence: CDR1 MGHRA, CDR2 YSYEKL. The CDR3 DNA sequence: TGCGCCAGCAGCCAAGAAGGGTTCAGGGCCGAGCAGTACTTC. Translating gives CASSQEGFRAEQYF.

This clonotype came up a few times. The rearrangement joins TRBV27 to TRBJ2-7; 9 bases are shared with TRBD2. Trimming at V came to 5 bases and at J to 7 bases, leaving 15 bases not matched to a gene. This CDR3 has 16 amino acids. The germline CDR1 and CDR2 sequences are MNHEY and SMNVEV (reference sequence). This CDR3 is CASSPNAGGRIWEQYF. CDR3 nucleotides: TGTGCCAGCAGTCCCAATGCGGGGGGGCGGATATGGGAGCAGTACTTC.

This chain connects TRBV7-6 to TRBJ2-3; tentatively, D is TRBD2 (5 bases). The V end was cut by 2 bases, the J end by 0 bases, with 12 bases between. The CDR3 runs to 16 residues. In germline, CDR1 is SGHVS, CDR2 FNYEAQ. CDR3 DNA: TGTGCCAGCAGCTTAAAAAGCGGAACTAGCACAGATACGCAGTATTTT. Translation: CASSLKSGTSTDTQYF.

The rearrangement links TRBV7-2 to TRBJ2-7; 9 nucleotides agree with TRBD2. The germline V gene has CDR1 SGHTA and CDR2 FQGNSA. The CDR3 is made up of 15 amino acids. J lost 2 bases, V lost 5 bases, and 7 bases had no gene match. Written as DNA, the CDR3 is TGTGCCAGCAGCCTTAGCGGGAGTCCCCCCTACGAGCAGTACTTC. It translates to CASSLSGSPPYEQYF.

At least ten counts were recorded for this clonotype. CDR3 sequence: CATRAVGEDTQYF. The CDR3 coding sequence is TGTGCCACCAGGGCAGTTGGTGAAGATACGCAGTATTTT. The rearrangement links TRBV24-1 to TRBJ2-3; D is ambiguous. The CDR3 is made up of 13 amino acids. CDR1 KGHDR and CDR2 SFDVKD come from the germline V gene. V was shortened by 7 bases and J by 5 bases, with 12 bases between the two germline ends.

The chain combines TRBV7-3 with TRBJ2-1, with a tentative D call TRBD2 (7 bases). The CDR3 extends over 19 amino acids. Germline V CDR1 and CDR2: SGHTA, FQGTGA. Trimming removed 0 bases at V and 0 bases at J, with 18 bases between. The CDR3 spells CASSLTGGHPTYSYNEQFF. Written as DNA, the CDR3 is TGTGCCAGCAGCTTAACGGGGGGGCACCCCACCTACTCCTACAATGAGCAGTTCTTC.

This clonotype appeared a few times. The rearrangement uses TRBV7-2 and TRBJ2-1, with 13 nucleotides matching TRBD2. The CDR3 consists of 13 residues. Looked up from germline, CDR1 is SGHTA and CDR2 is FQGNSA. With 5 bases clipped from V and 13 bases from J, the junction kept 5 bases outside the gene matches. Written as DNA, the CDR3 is TGTGCCAGCAGCGGCCCGGGACTAGCGGGACAGTTCTTC. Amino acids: CASSGPGLAGQFF.

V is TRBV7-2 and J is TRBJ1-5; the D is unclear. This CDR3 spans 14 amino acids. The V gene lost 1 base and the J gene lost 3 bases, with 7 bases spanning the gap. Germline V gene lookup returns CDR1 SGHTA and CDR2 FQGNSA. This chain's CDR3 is CASSLVTVNQPQHF. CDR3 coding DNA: TGTGCCAGCAGCTTAGTTACGGTCAATCAGCCCCAGCATTTT.

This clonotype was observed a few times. Written as DNA, the CDR3 is TGCGCCAGCAGCTTGGCGCTAGCGGGAAGCACAGATACGCAGTATTTT. Translating gives CASSLALAGSTDTQYF. This chain uses TRBV5-1 with TRBJ2-3; TRBD2 aligns across 9 bases. This CDR3 has 16 amino acids. Germline V gene data show CDR1 as SGHRS and CDR2 as YFSETQ. V dropped 0 bases and J dropped 0; count of bases not matched to a gene: 2.

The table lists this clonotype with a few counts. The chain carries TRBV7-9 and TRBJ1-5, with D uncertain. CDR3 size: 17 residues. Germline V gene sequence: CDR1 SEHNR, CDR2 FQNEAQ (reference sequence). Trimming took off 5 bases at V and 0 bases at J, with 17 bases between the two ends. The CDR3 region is CASSIHTSDYSNQPQHF. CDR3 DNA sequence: TGTGCCAGCAGCATCCACACCTCGGACTATAGCAATCAGCCCCAGCATTTT. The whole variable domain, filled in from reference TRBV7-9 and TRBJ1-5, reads DTGVSQNPRHKITKRGQNVTFRCDPISEHNRLYWYRQTLGQGPEFLTYFQNEAQLEKSRLLSDRFSAERPKGSFSTLEIQRTEQGDSAMYLCASSIHTSDYSNQPQHFGDGTRLSIL.

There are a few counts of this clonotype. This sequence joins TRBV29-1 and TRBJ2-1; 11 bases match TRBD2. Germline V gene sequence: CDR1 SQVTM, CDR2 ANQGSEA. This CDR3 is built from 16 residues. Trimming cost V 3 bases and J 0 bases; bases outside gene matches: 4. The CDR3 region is CSVETSGASSYNEQFF. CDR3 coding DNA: TGCAGCGTTGAGACTAGCGGGGCGAGCTCCTACAATGAGCAGTTCTTC.

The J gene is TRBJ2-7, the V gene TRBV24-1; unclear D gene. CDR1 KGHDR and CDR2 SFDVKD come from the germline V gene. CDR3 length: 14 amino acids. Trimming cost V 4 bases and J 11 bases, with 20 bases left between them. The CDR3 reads CATSDSGEPTKKYF. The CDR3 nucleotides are TGTGCCACCAGTGACTCTGGAGAGCCGACAAAAAAGTACTTC.

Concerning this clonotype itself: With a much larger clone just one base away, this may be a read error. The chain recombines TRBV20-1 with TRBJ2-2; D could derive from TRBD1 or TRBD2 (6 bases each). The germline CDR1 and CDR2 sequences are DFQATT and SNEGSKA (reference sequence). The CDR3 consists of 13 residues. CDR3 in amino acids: CSASLGGTGELIF. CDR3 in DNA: TGCAGTGCTAGTTTGGGGGGCACCGGGGAGCTGATTTTT.

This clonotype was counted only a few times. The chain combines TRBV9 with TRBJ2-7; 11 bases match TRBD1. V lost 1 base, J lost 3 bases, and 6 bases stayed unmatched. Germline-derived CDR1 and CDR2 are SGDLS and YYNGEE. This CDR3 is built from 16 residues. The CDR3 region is CASSVPGTGGFYEQYF. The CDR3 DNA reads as TGTGCCAGCAGCGTACCGGGGACAGGGGGTTTCTACGAGCAGTACTTC.

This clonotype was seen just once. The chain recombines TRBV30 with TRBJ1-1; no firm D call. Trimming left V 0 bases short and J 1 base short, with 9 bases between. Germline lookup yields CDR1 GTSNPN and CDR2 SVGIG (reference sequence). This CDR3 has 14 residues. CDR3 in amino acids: CAWSVDVGNTEAFF. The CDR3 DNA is TGTGCCTGGAGTGTGGACGTCGGGAACACTGAAGCTTTCTTT.

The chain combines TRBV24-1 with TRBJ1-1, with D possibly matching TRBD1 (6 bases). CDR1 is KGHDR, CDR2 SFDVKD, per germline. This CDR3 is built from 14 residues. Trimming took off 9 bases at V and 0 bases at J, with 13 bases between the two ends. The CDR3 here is CATVGGPLNTEAFF. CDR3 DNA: TGTGCCACCGTGGGGGGGCCACTGAACACTGAAGCTTTCTTT.

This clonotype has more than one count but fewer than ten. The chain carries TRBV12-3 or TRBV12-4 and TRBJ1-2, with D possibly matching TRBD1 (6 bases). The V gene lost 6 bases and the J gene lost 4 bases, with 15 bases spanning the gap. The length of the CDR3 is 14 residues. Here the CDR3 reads CASRPTGLSYGYTF. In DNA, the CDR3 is TGTGCCAGCAGACCAACAGGGCTTTCCTATGGCTACACCTTC.

This CDR3 is CASSHGTGVTDTQYF. CDR3 sequence (DNA): TGCGCCAGCAGCCACGGGACAGGGGTCACAGATACGCAGTATTTT. The chain joins TRBV5-1 to TRBJ2-3, with TRBD1 matching over 10 bases. Trimming cost V 4 bases and J 2 bases; bases outside gene matches: 4. Germline assignment: CDR1 SGHRS and CDR2 YFSETQ. This CDR3 contains 15 residues.

The CDR3 loop is CASSPRFSGYNEQFF. For the CDR3, the DNA is TGTGCCAGCTCACCGCGGTTTAGCGGGTACAATGAGCAGTTCTTC. This chain links TRBV18 with TRBJ2-1; 7 bases map to TRBD2. V trimming: 3 bases; J trimming: 4 bases; junction bases outside the gene matches: 6. In germline, CDR1 is KGHSH, CDR2 LQKENI. CDR3 length: 15 residues.

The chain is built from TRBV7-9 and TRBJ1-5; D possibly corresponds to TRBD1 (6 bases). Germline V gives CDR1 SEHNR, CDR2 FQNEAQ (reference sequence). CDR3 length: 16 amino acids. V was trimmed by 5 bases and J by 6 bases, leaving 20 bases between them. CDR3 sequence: CASSPSLGGGIQPQHF. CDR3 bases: TGTGCCAGCAGCCCCAGCTTAGGGGGGGGAATTCAGCCCCAGCATTTT.